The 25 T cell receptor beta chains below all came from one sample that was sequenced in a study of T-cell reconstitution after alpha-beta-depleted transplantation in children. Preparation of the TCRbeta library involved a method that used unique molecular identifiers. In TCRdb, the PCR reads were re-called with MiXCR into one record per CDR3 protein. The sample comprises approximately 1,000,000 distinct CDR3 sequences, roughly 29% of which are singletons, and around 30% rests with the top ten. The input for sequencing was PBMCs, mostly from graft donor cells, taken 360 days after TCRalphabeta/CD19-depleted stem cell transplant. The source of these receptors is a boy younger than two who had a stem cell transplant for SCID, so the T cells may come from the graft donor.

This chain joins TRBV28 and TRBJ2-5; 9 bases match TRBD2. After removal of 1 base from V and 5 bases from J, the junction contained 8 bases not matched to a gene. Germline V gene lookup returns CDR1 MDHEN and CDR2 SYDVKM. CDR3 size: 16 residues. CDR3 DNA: TGTGCCAGCAGTTTATTCGGGGGACTAGCCTTGGAGACCCAGTACTTC. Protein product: CASSLFGGLALETQYF.

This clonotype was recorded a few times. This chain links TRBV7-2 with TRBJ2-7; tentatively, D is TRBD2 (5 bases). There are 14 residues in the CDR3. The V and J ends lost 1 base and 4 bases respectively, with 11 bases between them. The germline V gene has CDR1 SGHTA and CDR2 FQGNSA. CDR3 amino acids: CASSLERGPYEQYF. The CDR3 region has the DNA TGTGCCAGCAGCTTAGAACGAGGGCCGTACGAGCAGTACTTC. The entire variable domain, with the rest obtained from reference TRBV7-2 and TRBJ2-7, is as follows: GAGVSQSPSNKVTEKGKDVELRCDPISGHTALYWYRQSLGQGLEFLIYFQGNSAPDKSGLPSDRFSAERTGGSVSTLTIQRTQQEDSAVYLCASSLERGPYEQYFGPGTRLTVT.

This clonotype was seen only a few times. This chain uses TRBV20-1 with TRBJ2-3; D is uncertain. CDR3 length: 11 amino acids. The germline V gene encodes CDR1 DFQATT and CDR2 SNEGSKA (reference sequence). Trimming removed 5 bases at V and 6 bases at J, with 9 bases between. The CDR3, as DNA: TGCAGTGCTCCGACCCGGGATACGCAGTATTTT. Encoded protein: CSAPTRDTQYF.

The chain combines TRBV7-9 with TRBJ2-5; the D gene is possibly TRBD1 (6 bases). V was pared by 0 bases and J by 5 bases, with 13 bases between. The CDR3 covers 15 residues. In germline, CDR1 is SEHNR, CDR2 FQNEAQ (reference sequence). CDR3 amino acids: CASSLARGTSETQYF. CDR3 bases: TGTGCCAGCAGCTTAGCGAGGGGGACATCGGAGACCCAGTACTTC.

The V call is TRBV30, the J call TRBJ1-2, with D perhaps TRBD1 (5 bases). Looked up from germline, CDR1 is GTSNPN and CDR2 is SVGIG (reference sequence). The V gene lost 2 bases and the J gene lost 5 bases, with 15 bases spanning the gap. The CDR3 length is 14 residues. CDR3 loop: CAWSSGQGRYGYTF. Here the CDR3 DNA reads TGTGCCTGGAGTTCCGGGCAGGGACGGTATGGCTACACCTTC.

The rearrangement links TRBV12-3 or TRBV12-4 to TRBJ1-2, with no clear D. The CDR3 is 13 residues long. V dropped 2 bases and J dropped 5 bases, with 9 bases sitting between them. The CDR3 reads CASSLSPGYGYTF. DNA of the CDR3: TGTGCCAGCAGTTTAAGTCCCGGGTATGGCTACACCTTC.

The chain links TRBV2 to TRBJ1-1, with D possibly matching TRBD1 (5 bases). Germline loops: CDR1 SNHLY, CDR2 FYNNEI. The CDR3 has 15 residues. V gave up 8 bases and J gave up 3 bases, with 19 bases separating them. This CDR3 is CASYPLQAGDTEAFF. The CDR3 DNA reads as TGTGCCAGCTACCCCCTACAGGCGGGGGACACTGAAGCTTTCTTT.

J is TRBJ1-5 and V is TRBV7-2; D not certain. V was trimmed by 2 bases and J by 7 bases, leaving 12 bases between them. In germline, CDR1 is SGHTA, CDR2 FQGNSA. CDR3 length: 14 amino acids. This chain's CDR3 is CASSLQSGLQPQHF. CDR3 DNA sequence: TGTGCCAGCAGCTTACAGTCCGGCCTCCAGCCCCAGCATTTT.

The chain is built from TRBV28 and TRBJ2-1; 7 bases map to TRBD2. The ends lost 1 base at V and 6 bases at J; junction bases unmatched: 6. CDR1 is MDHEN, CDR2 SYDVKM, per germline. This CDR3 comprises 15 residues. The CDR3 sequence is CASSLSAGVPNEQFF. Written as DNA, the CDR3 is TGTGCCAGCAGTTTATCGGCGGGGGTCCCCAATGAGCAGTTCTTC.

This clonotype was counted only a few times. The CDR3, as DNA: TGTGCCAGCAGCTGGTCGACCGGGACAGGAGGTAGGGATGAGCAGTTCTTC. Translation: CASSWSTGTGGRDEQFF. The rearrangement uses TRBV7-8 and TRBJ2-1, with 8 bases identical to TRBD1. This CDR3 spans 17 amino acids. Germline trimming cut 4 bases from V and 8 bases from J; bases unmatched to any gene: 16. Germline V gives CDR1 SGHVS, CDR2 FQNEAQ.

CDR3 sequence (DNA): TGCAGCGCCTCAAGGGTCTATAGCGAGGATACGCAGTATTTT. Protein product: CSASRVYSEDTQYF. The chain has TRBV29-1 and TRBJ2-3; possible D gene TRBD2, 5 bases. V shed 7 bases and J shed 6 bases, with 20 bases lying between them. Germline values: CDR1 SQVTM, CDR2 ANQGSEA. The CDR3 has 14 amino acids.

The CDR3 region has the DNA TGCGCCAGCAGTGAAGCCGGGACAGCCCGCTACGAGCAGTACTTC. It specifies CASSEAGTARYEQYF. J is TRBJ2-7 and V is TRBV10-2, with 7 bases aligning to TRBD1. The CDR3 contains 15 residues. J was trimmed by 3 bases and V by 3 bases; bases with no gene match: 8. The germline gives CDR1 WSHSY, CDR2 SAAADI.

Written as DNA, the CDR3 is TGTGCCAGCAGCCCCCGTGGGCGCGGGAACACCGGGGAGCTGTTTTTT. The encoded protein is CASSPRGRGNTGELFF. The rearrangement links TRBV7-2 to TRBJ2-2; no definite D call. With 5 bases removed from V and 1 base from J, the gap between germline ends came to 14 bases. Germline V gives CDR1 SGHTA, CDR2 FQGNSA. The CDR3 length is 16 residues.

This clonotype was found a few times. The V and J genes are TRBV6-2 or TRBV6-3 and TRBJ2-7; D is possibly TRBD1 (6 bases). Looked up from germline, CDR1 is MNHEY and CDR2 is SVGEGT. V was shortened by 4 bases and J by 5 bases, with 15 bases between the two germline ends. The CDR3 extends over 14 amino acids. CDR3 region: CASSSRQVFDEQYF. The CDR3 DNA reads TGTGCCAGCAGTTCGCGACAGGTGTTTGACGAGCAGTACTTC.

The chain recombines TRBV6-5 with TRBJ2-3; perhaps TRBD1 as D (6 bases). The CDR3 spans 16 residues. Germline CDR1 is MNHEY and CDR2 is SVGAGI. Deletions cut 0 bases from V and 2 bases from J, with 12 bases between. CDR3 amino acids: CASSYSRGKLTDTQYF. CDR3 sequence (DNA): TGTGCCAGCAGTTACTCGAGGGGGAAGCTCACAGATACGCAGTATTTT.

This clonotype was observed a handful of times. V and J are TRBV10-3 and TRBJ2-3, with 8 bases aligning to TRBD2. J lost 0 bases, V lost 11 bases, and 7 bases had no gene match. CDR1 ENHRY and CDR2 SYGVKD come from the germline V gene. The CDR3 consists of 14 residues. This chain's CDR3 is CAVSGGASTDTQYF. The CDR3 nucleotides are TGTGCCGTGTCCGGGGGGGCTAGCACAGATACGCAGTATTTT.

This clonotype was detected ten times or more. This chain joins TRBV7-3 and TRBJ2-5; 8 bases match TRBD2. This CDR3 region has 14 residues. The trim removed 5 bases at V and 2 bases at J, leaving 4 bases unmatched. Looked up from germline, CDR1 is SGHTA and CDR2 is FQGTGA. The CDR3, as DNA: TGTGCCAGCAGCATTAGCGGGGATCAAGAGACCCAGTACTTC. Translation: CASSISGDQETQYF.

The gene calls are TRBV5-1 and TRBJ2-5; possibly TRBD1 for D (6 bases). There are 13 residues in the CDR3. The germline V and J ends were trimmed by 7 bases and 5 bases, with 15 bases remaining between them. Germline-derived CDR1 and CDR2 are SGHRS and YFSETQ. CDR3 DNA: TGCGCCAGCGGCTCCAGGGGCGGGGAGACCCAGTACTTC. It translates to CASGSRGGETQYF. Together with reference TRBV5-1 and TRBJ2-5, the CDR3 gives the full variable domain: KAGVTQTPRYLIKTRGQQVTLSCSPISGHRSVSWYQQTPGQGLQFLFEYFSETQRNKGNFPGRFSGRQFSNSRSEMNVSTLELGDSALYLCASGSRGGETQYFGPGTRLLVL.

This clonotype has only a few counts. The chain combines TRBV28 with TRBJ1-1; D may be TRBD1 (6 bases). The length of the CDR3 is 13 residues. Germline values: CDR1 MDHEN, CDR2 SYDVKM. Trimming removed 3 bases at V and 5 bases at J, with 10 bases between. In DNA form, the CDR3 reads TGTGCCAGCAGTTTCCCTCAGGGGACTGAAGCTTTCTTT. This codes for CASSFPQGTEAFF.

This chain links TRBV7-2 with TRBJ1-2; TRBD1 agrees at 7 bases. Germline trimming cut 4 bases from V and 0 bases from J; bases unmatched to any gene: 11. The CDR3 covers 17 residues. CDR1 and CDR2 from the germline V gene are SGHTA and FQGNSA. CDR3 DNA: TGTGCCAGCAGCTATGCCCCGGACAGGCTAACTAACTATGGCTACACCTTC. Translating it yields CASSYAPDRLTNYGYTF.

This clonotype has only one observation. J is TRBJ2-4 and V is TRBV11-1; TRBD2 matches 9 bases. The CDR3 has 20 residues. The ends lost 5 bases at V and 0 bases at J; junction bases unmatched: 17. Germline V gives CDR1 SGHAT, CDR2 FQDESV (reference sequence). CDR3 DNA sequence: TGTGCCAGCAGCCCCGCGCCTCGACTAGCGGCAAAGGTAGCCAAAAACATTCAGTACTTC. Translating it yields CASSPAPRLAAKVAKNIQYF.

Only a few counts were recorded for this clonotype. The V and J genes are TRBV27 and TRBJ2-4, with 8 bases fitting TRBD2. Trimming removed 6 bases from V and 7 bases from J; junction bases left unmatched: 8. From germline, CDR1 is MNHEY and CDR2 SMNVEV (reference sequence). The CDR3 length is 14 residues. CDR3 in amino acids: CASSFGGALNIQYF. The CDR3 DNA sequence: TGTGCCAGCAGCTTCGGGGGGGCTCTCAACATTCAGTACTTC.

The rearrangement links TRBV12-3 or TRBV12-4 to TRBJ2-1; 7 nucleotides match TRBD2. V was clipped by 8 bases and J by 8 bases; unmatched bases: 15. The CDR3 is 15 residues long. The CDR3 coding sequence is TGTGCCAGCCATCCAGAGACTAGCTCCGGCGATGAGCAGTTCTTC. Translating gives CASHPETSSGDEQFF.

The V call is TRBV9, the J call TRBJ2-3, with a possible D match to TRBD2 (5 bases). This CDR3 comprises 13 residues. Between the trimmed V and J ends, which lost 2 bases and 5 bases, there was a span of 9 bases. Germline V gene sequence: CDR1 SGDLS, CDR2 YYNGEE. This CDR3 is CASSVHREDTQYF. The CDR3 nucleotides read TGTGCCAGCAGCGTCCATCGGGAAGATACGCAGTATTTT.

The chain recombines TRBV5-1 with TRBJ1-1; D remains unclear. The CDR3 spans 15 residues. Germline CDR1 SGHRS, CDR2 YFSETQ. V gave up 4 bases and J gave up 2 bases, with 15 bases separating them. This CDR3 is CASSLSTGLNTEAFF. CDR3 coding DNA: TGCGCCAGCAGCCTGTCTACGGGGTTAAACACTGAAGCTTTCTTT.